Presented here are 26 T cell receptor beta chains from one specimen sequenced in a study of T and B cells in COVID-19 patients. Multiplex PCR with BIOMED2 TRB-A/B primer pools amplified TRB rearrangements. A single record per CDR3 protein comes from TCRdb applying MiXCR to the multiplex PCR reads. This sample has 6,400 or so distinct CDR3 sequences, with roughly 28% found just once. Blood genomic DNA input for TRB amplification was about 250-550 ng. The source material was blood. The source is a human donor with active COVID-19.

This clonotype was counted a few times. The V gene is TRBV11-3, the J gene TRBJ2-2; D may be TRBD1 (6 bases). Trimming left V 6 bases short and J 3 bases short, with 14 bases between. Germline assignment: CDR1 SGHNT and CDR2 YENEEA. CDR3 length: 15 amino acids. CDR3 sequence: CASRNRDTDTGELFF. DNA of the CDR3: TGTGCCAGCAGAAACCGGGACACCGACACCGGGGAGCTGTTTTTT. Full variable domain (outside the CDR3, taken from reference TRBV11-3 and TRBJ2-2): EAGVVQSPRYKIIEKKQPVAFWCNPISGHNTLYWYLQNLGQGPELLIRYENEEAVDDSQLPKDRFSAERLKGVDSTLKIQPAELGDSAVYLCASRNRDTDTGELFFGEGSRLTVL.

This clonotype was counted a few times. The rearrangement joins TRBV6-1 to TRBJ1-2; weak D call: TRBD1 (6 bases). Trimming shortened V by 2 bases and J by 4 bases, and 14 bases separated the two germline ends. The V gene's germline CDR1 is MNHNS and CDR2 SASEGT. The CDR3 has 15 amino acids. CDR3 DNA: TGTGCCAGCAGTGAAATCGGGGGGCGCGCCTATGGCTACACCTTC. It is translated as CASSEIGGRAYGYTF.

This clonotype is large in the sample. The J gene is TRBJ2-7, the V gene TRBV29-1; 7 positions match TRBD1. The CDR3 runs 13 residues. Germline V CDR1 and CDR2: SQVTM, ANQGSEA. V was clipped by 7 bases and J by 1 base; unmatched bases: 7. CDR3 protein: CSAVTGSSYEQYF. The CDR3 coding sequence is TGCAGCGCCGTGACAGGGTCATCCTACGAGCAGTACTTC.

This clonotype came up a few times. V is TRBV6-5 and J is TRBJ1-2; maybe TRBD1 (5 bases). Germline CDR1 reads MNHEY; CDR2 reads SVGAGI. The CDR3 contains 12 residues. Trimming left V 8 bases short and J 5 bases short, with 12 bases between. CDR3 bases: TGTGCCAGCTCGGAGGGGCGTTATGGCTACACCTTC. This codes for CASSEGRYGYTF.

Within the sample, this clonotype is large (0.1 to 1%). V gene TRBV29-1 combines with J gene TRBJ2-3; possible D gene TRBD2, 5 bases. With 4 bases removed from V and 1 base from J, the gap between germline ends came to 9 bases. This CDR3 has 13 residues. Germline CDR1 SQVTM, CDR2 ANQGSEA. DNA for the CDR3: TGCAGCGTTGCGGGGAGAGGCACAGATACGCAGTATTTT. Its translation is CSVAGRGTDTQYF.

V usage is TRBV12-3 or TRBV12-4 and J usage is TRBJ2-7; 7 bases are shared with TRBD2. V shed 6 bases and J 3 bases; nucleotides not matched to a gene: 11. This CDR3 has 15 residues. CDR3 in amino acids: CASSPRSSGNYEQYF. For the CDR3, the DNA is TGTGCCAGCAGCCCCCGTTCTAGCGGTAACTACGAGCAGTACTTC.

This clonotype is termed medium-sized. The chain is built from TRBV19 and TRBJ2-2; 7 bases map to TRBD1. The CDR3 sequence is 14 residues long. Germline V gene data show CDR1 as LNHDA and CDR2 as SQIVND (reference sequence). Losses at the gene ends were 7 bases for V and 3 bases for J; bases not matched to a gene: 5. CDR3 sequence: CASTRGSYTGELFF. For the CDR3, the DNA is TGTGCCAGTACCAGGGGGAGTTACACCGGGGAGCTGTTTTTT.

Only a few counts were recorded for this clonotype. This chain uses TRBV7-9 with TRBJ2-5; 13 nucleotides match TRBD2. The CDR3 consists of 17 residues. CDR1 is SEHNR and CDR2 is FQNEAQ in the germline V gene (reference sequence). Trimming took 1 base from V and 5 from J; bases not matched to a gene: 7. CDR3: CASSLGTSGRGGETQYF. The CDR3 DNA follows: TGTGCCAGCAGCTTAGGGACTAGCGGGAGAGGAGGGGAGACCCAGTACTTC.

This sequence joins TRBV12-3 or TRBV12-4 and TRBJ2-5, with 8 bases that match TRBD1. The CDR3 sequence is 12 residues long. The V and J ends lost 6 bases and 3 bases, in that order; junction bases with no gene match: 0. In DNA, the CDR3 is TGTGCCAGCAGGGACAGGGAAGAGACCCAGTACTTC. Its translation: CASRDREETQYF.

This clonotype was detected a few times. V and J are TRBV5-6 and TRBJ1-2, with a tentative D call TRBD1 (6 bases). V shed 5 bases and J shed 0 bases, with 11 bases lying between them. Germline V gene data show CDR1 as SGHDT and CDR2 as YYEEEE. This CDR3 region has 14 residues. The CDR3 DNA is TGTGCCAGCAGAAGCCAGGGGCCTAACTATGGCTACACCTTC. It yields the protein CASRSQGPNYGYTF.

In this sample, this clonotype turned up many times. The chain carries TRBV6-2 or TRBV6-3 and TRBJ2-3, with 7 bases fitting TRBD2. Germline loops: CDR1 MNHEY, CDR2 SVGEGT. V lost 7 bases to trimming and J lost 5 bases; unmatched junction nucleotides: 15. There are 16 residues in the CDR3. DNA for the CDR3: TGTGCCAGCAACGAGTGGGGGAGGGCCCGTGGAGATACGCAGTATTTT. Translation: CASNEWGRARGDTQYF.

This clonotype was counted only a few times. CDR3 DNA sequence: TGTGCCAGCAGCACCTGGGGGGGGGGCTGGGACAATGAGCAGTTCTTC. This sequence encodes CASSTWGGGWDNEQFF. The rearrangement joins TRBV12-3 or TRBV12-4 to TRBJ2-1, with D perhaps matching TRBD2 (7 bases). The V end was cut by 6 bases, the J end by 5 bases, with 20 bases between. The CDR3 runs 16 residues.

This clonotype was picked up a small number of times. The genes are TRBV7-9 and TRBJ1-3; 8 positions agree with TRBD1. This CDR3 spans 16 amino acids. Trimming removed 3 bases from V and 3 bases from J; junction bases left unmatched: 7. Germline V gene lookup returns CDR1 SEHNR and CDR2 FQNEAQ (reference sequence). The CDR3 here is CASSFTQGALGNTIYF. In nucleotides, the CDR3 is TGTGCCAGCAGCTTTACCCAGGGGGCGCTTGGAAACACCATATATTTT.

Written as DNA, the CDR3 is TGTGCCAGCAGTTTGGGCAGGGGGGTTGGACCCCTCCACTTT. This translates into CASSLGRGVGPLHF. The V gene is TRBV12-3 or TRBV12-4, the J gene TRBJ1-6, with 7 nucleotides matching TRBD1. This CDR3 has 14 amino acids. J was trimmed by 12 bases and V by 3 bases; bases with no gene match: 8.

This clonotype has at least ten counts. The chain carries TRBV12-3 or TRBV12-4 and TRBJ2-7, with D perhaps TRBD1 or TRBD2 (5 bases each). There are 14 residues in the CDR3. The V gene lost 5 bases and the J gene lost 2 bases, with 13 bases spanning the gap. DNA for the CDR3: TGTGCCAGCAGTCTCCGGGACGGACCCTACGAGCAGTACTTC. It codes for CASSLRDGPYEQYF.

A few counts support this clonotype. The genes are TRBV6-1 and TRBJ1-1; the D gene is possibly TRBD1 (5 bases). The CDR3 is 13 amino acids. CDR1 and CDR2 (germline): MNHNS, SASEGT. Deletions cut 4 bases from V and 3 bases from J, with 9 bases between. The CDR3 nucleotides read TGTGCCAGCAGTGGGGGCAGGTACACTGAAGCTTTCTTT. Its protein is CASSGGRYTEAFF.

The chain combines TRBV9 with TRBJ2-3; D may be TRBD2 (5 bases). The CDR3 runs 19 residues. Germline lookup yields CDR1 SGDLS and CDR2 YYNGEE. The V end lost 3 bases, the J end lost 4 bases, and 27 bases lay between the germline ends. The CDR3 loop reads CASSDTRRAGVTDADTQYF. CDR3 sequence (DNA): TGTGCCAGCAGCGACACCCGGCGGGCAGGTGTAACTGATGCAGATACGCAGTATTTT.

The gene calls are TRBV24-1 and TRBJ2-7, with no clear D. The germline CDR1 and CDR2 sequences are KGHDR and SFDVKD. V gave up 9 bases and J gave up 0 bases, with 11 bases separating them. This CDR3 has 13 amino acids. For the CDR3, the DNA is TGTGCCACCGGTGCAGGCGGCTCCTACGAGCAGTACTTC. Translated, it gives CATGAGGSYEQYF.

Concerning this clonotype: Relative to the germline gene, one junction end is altered; a read error may explain this. This chain uses TRBV12-3 or TRBV12-4 with TRBJ2-6, with 7 positions matching TRBD2. This CDR3 contains 15 residues. In DNA form, the CDR3 reads TGTGCCAGCAGTCAAAGCGGGGCGAGGGCCTATGAGCTGTTTTTC. Its translation is CASSQSGARAYELFF.

The table lists this clonotype with a count of one. The chain uses TRBV20-1 and TRBJ2-1; D may be TRBD1 (5 bases). This CDR3 is built from 14 residues. The ends were cut back, 0 bases at V and 6 bases at J, with 12 bases in the middle. CDR1 and CDR2 from the germline V gene are DFQATT and SNEGSKA (reference sequence). In nucleotides, the CDR3 is TGCAGTGCTAGAGATTTCATGACAGTCAATGAGCAGTTCTTC. It yields the protein CSARDFMTVNEQFF.

V usage is TRBV28 and J usage is TRBJ1-2; weak D call: TRBD1 (5 bases). Germline loops: CDR1 MDHEN, CDR2 SYDVKM. The CDR3 sequence is 15 residues long. Trimming shortened V by 2 bases and J by 6 bases, and 16 bases separated the two germline ends. The CDR3 region is CASSLPEVRANGYTF. CDR3 coding DNA: TGTGCCAGCAGTTTACCTGAAGTCAGGGCTAATGGCTACACCTTC.

This chain uses TRBV10-3 with TRBJ2-1; D is possibly TRBD1 (6 bases). The CDR3 totals 15 residues. Germline values: CDR1 ENHRY, CDR2 SYGVKD. Trimming removed 3 bases from V and 7 bases from J, with 16 bases in between. CDR3 loop: CAISDGQGTPNEQFF. The CDR3 nucleotides are TGTGCCATCAGTGATGGCCAGGGGACACCAAATGAGCAGTTCTTC.

This clonotype counts as medium-sized. The chain couples TRBV11-3 to TRBJ1-1, with a possible D match to TRBD1 (5 bases). The V and J ends lost 5 bases and 4 bases respectively, with 17 bases between them. Germline CDR1 and CDR2: SGHNT and YENEEA. CDR3 size: 15 residues. CDR3 in amino acids: CASSPRDGLRTEAFF. For the CDR3, the DNA is TGTGCCAGCAGCCCCCGGGACGGCTTACGCACTGAAGCTTTCTTT.

The chain is built from TRBV7-9 and TRBJ2-2, with 9 nucleotides matching TRBD2. The CDR3 consists of 12 residues. Unmatched junction bases numbered 4, after V lost 10 bases and J lost 7 bases. Per the germline V gene, CDR1 is SEHNR and CDR2 is FQNEAQ (reference sequence). The CDR3 loop is CAIAGGIGELFF. The CDR3 coding sequence is TGTGCCATCGCGGGAGGGATCGGGGAGCTGTTTTTT.

This clonotype showed up just a few times. The J gene is TRBJ1-6, the V gene TRBV20-1; a possible D gene is TRBD1 (6 bases). Trimming shortened V by 0 bases and J by 7 bases, and 13 bases separated the two germline ends. The CDR3 runs 15 residues. Looked up from germline, CDR1 is DFQATT and CDR2 is SNEGSKA (reference sequence). The CDR3 nucleotides are TGCAGTGCTAGAGATGTCACCAGGGGAAATTCACCCCTCCACTTT. Translation: CSARDVTRGNSPLHF.

This clonotype rates as medium-sized. This sequence joins TRBV5-4 and TRBJ2-3; D gene ambiguous. Germline values: CDR1 SGHNT, CDR2 YYREEE (reference sequence). The ends were cut back, 0 bases at V and 1 base at J, with 6 bases in the middle. The length of the CDR3 is 14 residues. CDR3 amino acids: CASSLVVGTDTQYF. CDR3 DNA: TGTGCCAGCAGCTTGGTTGTGGGCACAGATACGCAGTATTTT.